The 12 T cell receptor beta chains below were found in one sample sequenced in a study of immune evolution from preneoplasia to lung adenocarcinoma. Some clones are missing from TCRdb's copy, which holds only in-frame ones; the method was immunoSEQ multiplex PCR. The sample has 2,000 to 3,000 clones, approximately 85% seen once. Material for sequencing was FFPE normal lung tissue adjacent to the tumor. These receptors came from a person aged 45-60 years with lung adenocarcinoma.

This chain joins TRBV15 and TRBJ1-1; D unresolved. Germline V gives CDR1 LNHNV, CDR2 YYDKDF (reference sequence). V lost 4 bases, J lost 0 bases, and 9 bases lay in between. CDR3 size: 14 residues. The CDR3 nucleotides are TGTGCCACCAGCACCGGACGGGTGAACACTGAAGCTTTCTTT. This codes for CATSTGRVNTEAFF.

The rearrangement links TRBV7-9 to TRBJ2-7; TRBD1 matches 8 bases. Germline V CDR1 and CDR2: SEHNR, FQNEAQ (reference sequence). With V trimmed by 4 bases and J by 1 base, 6 bases remained unmatched. This CDR3 comprises 15 residues. Here the CDR3 DNA reads TGTGCCAGCAGCTCGACAGGGGCCGGTTCCTACGAGCAGTACTTC. Translation gives CASSSTGAGSYEQYF.

The CDR3: CASSLLGQVNQPQHF. The DNA of the CDR3 is TGTGCCAGCAGCTTGCTGGGACAGGTTAATCAGCCCCAGCATTTT. V usage is TRBV7-4 and J usage is TRBJ1-5; 8 bases are a match to TRBD1. The CDR3 extends over 15 amino acids. The germline V gene has CDR1 SGHVT and CDR2 SQSDAQ. The V segment lost 3 bases and the J segment 4 bases; nucleotides outside the gene matches: 5. The complete variable domain, with remaining parts taken from reference TRBV7-4 and TRBJ1-5, reads GAGVSQSPRYKVAKRGRDVALRCDSISGHVTLYWYRQTLGQGSEVLTYSQSDAQRDKSGRPSGRFSAERPERSVSTLKIQRTEQGDSAVYLCASSLLGQVNQPQHFGDGTRLSIL.

The V call is TRBV27, the J call TRBJ2-3; 10 nucleotides align to TRBD2. The CDR3 is made up of 17 amino acids. The V and J ends lost 6 bases and 4 bases, in that order; junction bases with no gene match: 13. Per the germline V gene, CDR1 is MNHEY and CDR2 is SMNVEV (reference sequence). CDR3 sequence: CASRVMASGSYSDTQYF. The CDR3 bases are TGTGCCAGCAGGGTAATGGCTAGCGGGAGTTATTCAGATACGCAGTATTTT.

The chain employs TRBV4-1 and TRBJ2-5; unclear D gene. Per germline, CDR1 MGHRA and CDR2 YSYEKL. V was shortened by 6 bases and J by 3 bases, with 17 bases between the two germline ends. The CDR3 is 15 residues long. Here the CDR3 DNA reads TGCGCCAGCAGTTACCATTTAGAAAGAAAAGAGACCCAGTACTTC. Residues: CASSYHLERKETQYF.

The V and J genes are TRBV10-3 and TRBJ1-3; no definite D call. The CDR3 contains 13 residues. Per the germline V gene, CDR1 is ENHRY and CDR2 is SYGVKD. V shed 6 bases and J shed 0 bases, with 6 bases lying between them. DNA of the CDR3: TGTGCCATCAGGGGGAACTCTGGAAACACCATATATTTT. This gives the protein CAIRGNSGNTIYF.

The chain has TRBV10-3 and TRBJ2-5; 8 nucleotides line up with TRBD2. Germline V gene data show CDR1 as ENHRY and CDR2 as SYGVKD. The CDR3 extends over 14 amino acids. V dropped 6 bases and J dropped 3; count of bases not matched to a gene: 6. CDR3 nucleotide sequence: TGTGCCATCAGGGTTGAGACTAGCGAAGAGACCCAGTACTTC. Translating it yields CAIRVETSEETQYF.

The V and J genes are TRBV5-6 and TRBJ2-1; possibly TRBD2 for D (6 bases). Trimming cost V 3 bases and J 4 bases, with 14 bases left between them. The CDR3 has 15 residues. Germline loops: CDR1 SGHDT, CDR2 YYEEEE. The CDR3 protein is CASSSGVGFYNEQFF. DNA of the CDR3: TGTGCCAGCAGCTCGGGAGTCGGCTTTTACAATGAGCAGTTCTTC.

CDR3 nucleotides: TGCGCCAGCAGCCCCGGACAGGGACAGTTCGCCGAGCAGTACTTC. This translates into CASSPGQGQFAEQYF. The rearrangement links TRBV5-1 to TRBJ2-7, with 8 bases aligning to TRBD1. The CDR3 runs to 15 residues. From germline, CDR1 is SGHRS and CDR2 YFSETQ. With V trimmed by 4 bases and J by 6 bases, 12 bases remained unmatched.

The J gene is TRBJ1-1, the V gene TRBV7-8, with no clear D. Germline V gene data show CDR1 as SGHVS and CDR2 as FQNEAQ. The CDR3 is 12 residues long. The V gene lost 5 bases and the J gene lost 3 bases, with 7 bases spanning the gap. In DNA, the CDR3 is TGTGCCAGCAGCCGGTCGGACACTGAAGCTTTCTTT. Protein: CASSRSDTEAFF.

The genes are TRBV13 and TRBJ2-7; 9 bases match TRBD1. The CDR3 spans 11 residues. Germline assignment: CDR1 PRHDT and CDR2 FYEKMQ (reference sequence). The ends lost 5 bases at V and 12 bases at J; junction bases unmatched: 5. CDR3 DNA sequence: TGTGCCAGCAGCCTGGGACAGGGTCCGTACTTC. Translated, it gives CASSLGQGPYF. The variable domain in full, with the rest retrieved from reference TRBV13 and TRBJ2-7, is AAGVIQSPRHLIKEKRETATLKCYPIPRHDTVYWYQQGPGQDPQFLISFYEKMQSDKGSIPDRFSAQQFSDYHSELNMSSLELGDSALYFCASSLGQGPYFGPGTRLTVT.

The V call is TRBV10-3, the J call TRBJ1-1, with D possibly matching TRBD1 (6 bases). This CDR3 spans 13 amino acids. Trimming removed 4 bases from V and 7 bases from J, with 13 bases in between. CDR1 and CDR2 (germline): ENHRY, SYGVKD. In DNA, the CDR3 is TGTGCCATCAGTGGCCCACAGGGAAGTGAAGCTTTCTTT. Its protein is CAISGPQGSEAFF.